This T cell receptor beta chain was profiled in a study of T cell responses to AZD1222 COVID-19 vaccine (dated by TCRdb to about 2021). Broadly, across the study: TCR sequencing was performed for some 250 trial participants, of whom around 200 were given two doses of AZD1222 and about 25 were given two doses of MenACWY control vaccine. Trial participants were enrolled by age into subgroups of 18-55, 56-69 and 70-plus years, and around 150, 28 and 57 TCR-sequenced participants, respectively, were included in these subgroups. General findings and caveats noted by the study authors: The 56-69-year group was small, and its depth increase did not reach significance, likely because of low power. Conclusions about previously exposed vaccinees are limited, since just five or six AZD1222 recipients were seropositive for SARS-CoV-2 at baseline. Because no samples from the day 14 peak response were available, repertoires could be characterized only after the peak T cell response. Participants were mostly white British, with more females than males. The authors suggested clonal diversity may have been underestimated. After two AZD1222 doses, spike-specific TCR breadth and depth were significantly higher than at day 0 and than in MenACWY recipients. Epitopes outside the regions mutated in the B.1.351 and B.1.1.7 variants were reportedly recognized by nearly half of the unique spike-specific TCRs. Vaccine-associated CD4 TCRs spanned the whole spike protein, with dominant responses in regions 160-218 and 743-854.

Details on this clone: Its recognized antigen is unknown. The record has no base qualities; no much larger clone is one base away.

The CDR3 regions of human TCRbeta chains were subjected to immunosequencing. The authors processed their data as follows. Repertoire TCRs were checked for matches against a reference library of SARS-CoV-2-specific TCRs that had been generated using the MIRA antigen-specificity platform. Breadth was defined as the fraction of unique TCRs that were SARS-CoV-2-associated, and depth was defined as the fraction of total T cells that were SARS-CoV-2-associated. Using the MIRA data, every spike-specific TCR was mapped to the spike region that the TCR reacted to and assigned to either a CD4 or a CD8 class. Log10-transformed breadth and depth values were compared by one-way ANOVA with Sidak's multiple comparisons tests. TCRdb limited this immuneACCESS table to in-frame rearrangements with V and J called. A share of clones is missing; checked studies link under half to unresolved V genes, and the rest is unexplained. The DNA was the basis for D and trimming; V, J and clone size are from that table. Here the sample has roughly 150,000 clones; roughly 90% occur a single time. In total, the top ten clones hold roughly 1.3% of the sample.

The time point label for this specimen denotes: about 28 days (+/-7) after the second vaccine dose. Because spike-specific TCR depth and breadth did not differ between the two schedules, AZD1222 recipients who got a second dose at roughly 4 weeks were pooled with those who got a second dose at roughly 12 weeks. Vaccinee samples were obtained from the UK trials COV001 and COV002, which included a single-blind randomized controlled phase 2/3 trial of AZD1222 (ChAdOx1 nCoV-19) in healthy adults. Trial participant PBMC samples were collected at day 0 and day 28 after the second dose for TCRbeta chain sequencing. V loses 2 bases, J loses 1 base, and the germline ends lie 7 bases apart. CDR1 and CDR2, per the germline V gene, are SGDLS and YYNGEE. The CDR3 goes from the cysteine to the phenylalanine over 14 residues. CDR3 DNA only is kept here, 42 bases in frame from base 1.

This clonotype originated in an adult who received the AZD1222 COVID-19 vaccine. The sample in question was peripheral blood, obtained 28 days after the second AZD1222 dose. The V gene is TRBV9 and the J gene is TRBJ1-5; TRBD1 is possibly the D segment (5 matching bases). The CDR3 protein: CASSVGESNQPQHF. The nucleotides read TGTGCCAGCAGCGTGGGGGAGAGCAATCAGCCCCAGCATTTT. The reference TRBV9 and TRBJ1-5 proteins fill in what lies around the CDR3, so the full variable domain reads DSGVTQTPKHLITATGQRVTLRCSPRSGDLSVYWYQQSLDQGLQFLIQYYNGEERAKGNILERFSAQQFPDLHSELNLSSLELGDSALYFCASSVGESNQPQHFGDGTRLSIL.